Here is one T cell receptor (beta chain) with its context. Antigen: not known. Both 60 Vbeta primers and 13 Jbeta primers went into the PCR. Clones were sequenced by immunoSEQ multiplex PCR, and TCRdb holds only the in-frame ones, with some missing. The sample records 140,000 to 150,000 clones, 70% to 85% being singletons. The data derive from a study of cytomegalovirus exposure and HLA in healthy donors. General study findings and limits: Later analysis revealed greater clonal expansion in HLA-associated TCR beta chains than in equally common others. TCR beta V- and J-gene trimming was later associated with a missense DCLRE1C variant. Among the most significant clusters, several appeared linked to common viral pathogens in a later analysis.

The sequence came from a man aged 40-50 years in good health and CMV-seronegative. The sequenced sample was PBMCs.

For the CDR3, the DNA is TGCGCCAGCAGTGGACTAGCGGCCTACAATGAGCAGTTCTTC. Its protein is CASSGLAAYNEQFF. The genes are TRBV5-1 and TRBJ2-1; TRBD2 aligns across 10 bases. Germline assignment: CDR1 SGHRS and CDR2 YFSETQ. The CDR3 runs to 14 residues. Trimming at V came to 5 bases and at J to 2 bases, leaving 1 base not matched to a gene.